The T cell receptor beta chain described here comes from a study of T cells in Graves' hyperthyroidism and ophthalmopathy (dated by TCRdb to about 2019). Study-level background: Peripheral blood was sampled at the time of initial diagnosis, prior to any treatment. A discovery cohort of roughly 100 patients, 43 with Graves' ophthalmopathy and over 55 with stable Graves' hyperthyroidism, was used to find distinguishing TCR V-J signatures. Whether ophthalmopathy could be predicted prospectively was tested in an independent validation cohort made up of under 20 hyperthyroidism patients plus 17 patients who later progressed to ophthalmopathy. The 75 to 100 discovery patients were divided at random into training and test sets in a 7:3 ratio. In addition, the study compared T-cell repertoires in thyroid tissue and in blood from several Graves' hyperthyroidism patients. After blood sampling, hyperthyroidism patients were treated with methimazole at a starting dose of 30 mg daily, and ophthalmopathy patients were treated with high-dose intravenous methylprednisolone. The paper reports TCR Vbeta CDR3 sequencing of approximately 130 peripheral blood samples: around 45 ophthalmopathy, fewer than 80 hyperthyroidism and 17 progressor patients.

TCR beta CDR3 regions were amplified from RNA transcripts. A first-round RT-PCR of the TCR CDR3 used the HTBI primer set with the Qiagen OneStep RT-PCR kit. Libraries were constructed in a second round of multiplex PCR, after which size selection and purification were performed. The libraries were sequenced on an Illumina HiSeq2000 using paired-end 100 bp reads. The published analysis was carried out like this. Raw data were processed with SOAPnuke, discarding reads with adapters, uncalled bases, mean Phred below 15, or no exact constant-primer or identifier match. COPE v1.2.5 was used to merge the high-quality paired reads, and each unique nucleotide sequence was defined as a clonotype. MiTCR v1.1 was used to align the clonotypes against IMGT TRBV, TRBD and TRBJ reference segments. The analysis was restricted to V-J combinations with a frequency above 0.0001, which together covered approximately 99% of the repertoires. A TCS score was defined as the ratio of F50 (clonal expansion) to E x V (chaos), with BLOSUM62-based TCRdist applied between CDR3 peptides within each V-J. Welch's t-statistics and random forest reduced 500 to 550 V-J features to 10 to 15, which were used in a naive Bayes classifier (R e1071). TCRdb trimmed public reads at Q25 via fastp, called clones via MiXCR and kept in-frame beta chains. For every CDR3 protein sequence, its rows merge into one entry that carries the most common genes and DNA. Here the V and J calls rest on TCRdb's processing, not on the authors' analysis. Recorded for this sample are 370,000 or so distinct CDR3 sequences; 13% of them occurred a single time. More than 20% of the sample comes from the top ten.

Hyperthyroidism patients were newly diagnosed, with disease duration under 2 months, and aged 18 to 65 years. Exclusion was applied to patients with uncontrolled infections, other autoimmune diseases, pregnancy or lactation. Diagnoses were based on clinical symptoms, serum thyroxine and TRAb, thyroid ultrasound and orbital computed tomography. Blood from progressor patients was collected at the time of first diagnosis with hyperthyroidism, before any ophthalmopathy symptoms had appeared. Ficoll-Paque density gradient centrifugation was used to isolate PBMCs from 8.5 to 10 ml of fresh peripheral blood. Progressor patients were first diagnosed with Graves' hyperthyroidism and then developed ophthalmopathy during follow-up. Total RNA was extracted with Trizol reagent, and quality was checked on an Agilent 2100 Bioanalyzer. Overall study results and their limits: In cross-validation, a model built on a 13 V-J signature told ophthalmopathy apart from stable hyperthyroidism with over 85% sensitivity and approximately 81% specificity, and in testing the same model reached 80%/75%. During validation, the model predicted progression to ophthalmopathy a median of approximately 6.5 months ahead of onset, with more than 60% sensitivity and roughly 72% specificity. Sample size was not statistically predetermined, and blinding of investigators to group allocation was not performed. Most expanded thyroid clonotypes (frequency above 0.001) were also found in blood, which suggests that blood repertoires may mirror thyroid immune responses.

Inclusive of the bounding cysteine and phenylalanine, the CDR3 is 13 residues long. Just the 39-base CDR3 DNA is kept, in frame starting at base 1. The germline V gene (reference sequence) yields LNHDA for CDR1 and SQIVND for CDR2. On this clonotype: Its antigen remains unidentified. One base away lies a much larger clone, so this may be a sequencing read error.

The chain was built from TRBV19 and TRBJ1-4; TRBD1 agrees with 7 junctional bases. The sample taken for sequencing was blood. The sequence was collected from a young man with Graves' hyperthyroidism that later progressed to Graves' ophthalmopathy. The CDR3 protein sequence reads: CASTPTGYEQLFF. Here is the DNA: TGTGCCAGTACCCCGACAGGGTATGAACAACTGTTTTTT.